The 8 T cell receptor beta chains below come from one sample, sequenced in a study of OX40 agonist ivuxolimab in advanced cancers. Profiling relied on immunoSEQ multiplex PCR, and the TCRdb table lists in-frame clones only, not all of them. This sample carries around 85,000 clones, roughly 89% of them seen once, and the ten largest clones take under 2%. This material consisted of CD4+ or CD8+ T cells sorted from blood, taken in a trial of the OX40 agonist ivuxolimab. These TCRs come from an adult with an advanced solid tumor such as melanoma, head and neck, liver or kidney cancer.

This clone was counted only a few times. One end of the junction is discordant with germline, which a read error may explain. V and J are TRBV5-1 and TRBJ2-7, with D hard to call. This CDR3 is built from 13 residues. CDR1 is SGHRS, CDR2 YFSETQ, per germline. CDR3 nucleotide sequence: TGCGCCAGCAGTTTGGACGGATACTACGAGCAGTACTTC. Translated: CASSLDGYYEQYF.

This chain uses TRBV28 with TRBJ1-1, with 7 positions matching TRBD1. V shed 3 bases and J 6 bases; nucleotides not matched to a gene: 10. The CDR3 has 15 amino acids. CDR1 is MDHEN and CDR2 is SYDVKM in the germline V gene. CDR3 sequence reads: CASSFEDRRYPEAFF. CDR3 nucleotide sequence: TGTGCCAGCAGTTTCGAGGACAGGCGATACCCTGAAGCTTTCTTT.

This CDR3 reads CASTGQIEWDYGYTF. In nucleotides, the CDR3 is TGTGCCAGCACGGGACAGATCGAATGGGACTATGGCTACACCTTC. The chain recombines TRBV28 with TRBJ1-2; 7 bases agree with TRBD1. The junction had 11 bases not matched to a gene; V was cut back by 7 bases and J by 3 bases. In germline, CDR1 is MDHEN, CDR2 SYDVKM. The CDR3 totals 15 residues.

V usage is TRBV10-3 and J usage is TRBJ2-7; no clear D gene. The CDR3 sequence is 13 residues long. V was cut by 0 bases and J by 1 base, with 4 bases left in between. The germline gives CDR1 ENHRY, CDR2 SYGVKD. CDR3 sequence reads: CAISESLSYEQYF. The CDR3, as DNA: TGTGCCATCAGTGAGTCACTTTCCTACGAGCAGTACTTC.

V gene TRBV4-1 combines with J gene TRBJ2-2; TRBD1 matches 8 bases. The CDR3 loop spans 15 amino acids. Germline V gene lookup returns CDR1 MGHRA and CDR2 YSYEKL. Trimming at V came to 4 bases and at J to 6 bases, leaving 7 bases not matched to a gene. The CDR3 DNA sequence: TGCGCCAGCAGCCCCCTAGGACAGGGCCCCGGGGAGCTGTTTTTT. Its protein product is CASSPLGQGPGELFF.

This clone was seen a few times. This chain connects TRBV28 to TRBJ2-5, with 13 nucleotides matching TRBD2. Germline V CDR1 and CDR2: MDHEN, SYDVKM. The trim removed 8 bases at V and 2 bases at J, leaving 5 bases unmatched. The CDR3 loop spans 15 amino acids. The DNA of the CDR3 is TGTGCCAGCTTACCGGGACTAGCGGGACAAGAGACCCAGTACTTC. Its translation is CASLPGLAGQETQYF. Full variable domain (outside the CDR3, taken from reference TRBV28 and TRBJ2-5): DVKVTQSSRYLVKRTGEKVFLECVQDMDHENMFWYRQDPGLGLRLIYFSYDVKMKEKGDIPEGYSVSREKKERFSLILESASTNQTSMYLCASLPGLAGQETQYFGPGTRLLVL.

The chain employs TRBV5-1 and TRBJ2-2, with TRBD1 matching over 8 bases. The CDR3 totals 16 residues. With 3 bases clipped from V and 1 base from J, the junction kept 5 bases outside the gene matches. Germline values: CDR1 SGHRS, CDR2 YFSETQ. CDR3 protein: CASSSTGTGNTGELFF. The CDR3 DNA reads TGCGCCAGCAGCTCTACCGGGACAGGGAACACCGGGGAGCTGTTTTTT.

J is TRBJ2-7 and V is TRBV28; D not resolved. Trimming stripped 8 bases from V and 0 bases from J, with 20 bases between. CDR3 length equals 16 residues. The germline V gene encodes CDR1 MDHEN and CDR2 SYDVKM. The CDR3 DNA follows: TGTGCCAGCGGCTCCGTAAGAACAGTGAGCTCCTACGAGCAGTACTTC. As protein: CASGSVRTVSSYEQYF.